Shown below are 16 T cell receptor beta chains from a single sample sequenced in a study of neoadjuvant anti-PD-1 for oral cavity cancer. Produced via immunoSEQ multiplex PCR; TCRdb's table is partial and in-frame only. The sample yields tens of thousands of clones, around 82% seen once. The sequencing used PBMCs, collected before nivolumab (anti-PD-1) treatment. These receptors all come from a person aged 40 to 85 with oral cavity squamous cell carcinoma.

CDR3 region: CASSLTQRGYEQYF. DNA for the CDR3: TGTGCCAGCAGCTTAACGCAGAGGGGTTACGAGCAGTACTTC. The chain carries TRBV7-2 and TRBJ2-7; possibly TRBD1 or TRBD2 for D (5 bases each). V lost 2 bases to trimming and J lost 4 bases, with 12 bases between them. Germline V CDR1 and CDR2: SGHTA, FQGNSA. The CDR3 extends over 14 amino acids.

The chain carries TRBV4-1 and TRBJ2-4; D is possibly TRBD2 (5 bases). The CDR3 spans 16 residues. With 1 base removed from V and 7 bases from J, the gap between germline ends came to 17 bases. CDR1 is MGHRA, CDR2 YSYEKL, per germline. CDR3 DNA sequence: TGCGCCAGCAGCCAAGTTTTTCGGGAACTAGGGAACATTCAGTACTTC. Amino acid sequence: CASSQVFRELGNIQYF.

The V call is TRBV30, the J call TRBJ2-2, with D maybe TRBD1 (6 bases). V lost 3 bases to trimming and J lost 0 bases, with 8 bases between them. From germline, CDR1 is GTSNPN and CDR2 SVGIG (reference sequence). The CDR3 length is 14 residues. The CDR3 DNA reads TGTGCCTGGAGCCGGGACACGAACACCGGGGAGCTGTTTTTT. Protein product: CAWSRDTNTGELFF.

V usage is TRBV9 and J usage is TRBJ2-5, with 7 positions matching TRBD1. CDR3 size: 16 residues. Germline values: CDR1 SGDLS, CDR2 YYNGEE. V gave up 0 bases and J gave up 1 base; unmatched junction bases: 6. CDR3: CASSVEGRGFQETQYF. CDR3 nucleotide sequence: TGTGCCAGCAGCGTAGAGGGCAGGGGGTTCCAAGAGACCCAGTACTTC.

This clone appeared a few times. CDR3 protein: CASRYDTYSGNTIYF. In nucleotides, the CDR3 is TGTGCCAGCAGATACGACACCTACTCTGGAAACACCATATATTTT. The V call is TRBV6-1, the J call TRBJ1-3; D remains ambiguous. V lost 6 bases and J lost 0, with 12 bases in between. Per the germline V gene, CDR1 is MNHNS and CDR2 is SASEGT. The CDR3 runs 15 residues.

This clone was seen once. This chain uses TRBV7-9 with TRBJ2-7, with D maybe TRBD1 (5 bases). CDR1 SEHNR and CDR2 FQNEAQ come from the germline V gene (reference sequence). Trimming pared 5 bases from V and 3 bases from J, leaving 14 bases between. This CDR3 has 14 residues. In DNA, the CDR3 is TGTGCCAGCAGCAGGGGCAGGGAAGACTACGAGCAGTACTTC. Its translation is CASSRGREDYEQYF.

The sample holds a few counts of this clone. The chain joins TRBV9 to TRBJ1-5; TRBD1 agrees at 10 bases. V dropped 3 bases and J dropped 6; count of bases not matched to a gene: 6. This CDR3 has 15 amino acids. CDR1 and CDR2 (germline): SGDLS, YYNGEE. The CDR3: CASSAGQGTIQPQHF. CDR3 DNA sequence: TGTGCCAGCAGCGCGGGACAGGGGACGATTCAGCCCCAGCATTTT. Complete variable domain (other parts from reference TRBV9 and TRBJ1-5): DSGVTQTPKHLITATGQRVTLRCSPRSGDLSVYWYQQSLDQGLQFLIQYYNGEERAKGNILERFSAQQFPDLHSELNLSSLELGDSALYFCASSAGQGTIQPQHFGDGTRLSIL.

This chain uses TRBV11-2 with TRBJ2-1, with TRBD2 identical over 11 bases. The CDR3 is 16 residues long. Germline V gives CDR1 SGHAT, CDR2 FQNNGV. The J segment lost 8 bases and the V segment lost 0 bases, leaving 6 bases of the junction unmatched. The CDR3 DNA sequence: TGTGCCAGCAGCTTAGATACTAGCGGGGGCCGCGATGAGCAGTTCTTC. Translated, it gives CASSLDTSGGRDEQFF.

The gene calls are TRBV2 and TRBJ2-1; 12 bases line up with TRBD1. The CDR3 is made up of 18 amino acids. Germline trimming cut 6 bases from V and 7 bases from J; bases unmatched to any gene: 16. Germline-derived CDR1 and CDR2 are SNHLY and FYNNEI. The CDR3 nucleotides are TGTGCCAGCAGAGACCGGCTTGGGGGACAGGGGGCTTGGAATGAGCAGTTCTTC. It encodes CASRDRLGGQGAWNEQFF.

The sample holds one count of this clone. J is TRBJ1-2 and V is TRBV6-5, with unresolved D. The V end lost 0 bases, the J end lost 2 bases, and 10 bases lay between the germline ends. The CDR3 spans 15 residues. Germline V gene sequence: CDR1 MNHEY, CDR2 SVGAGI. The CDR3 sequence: CASSYSSFRNYGYTF. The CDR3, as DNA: TGTGCCAGCAGTTACTCGTCTTTCAGAAACTATGGCTACACCTTC.

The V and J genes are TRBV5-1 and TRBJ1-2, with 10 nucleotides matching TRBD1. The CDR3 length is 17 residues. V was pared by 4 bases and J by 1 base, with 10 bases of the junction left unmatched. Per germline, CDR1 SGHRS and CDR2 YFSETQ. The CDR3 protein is CASSRGGGTGDNYGYTF. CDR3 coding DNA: TGCGCCAGCAGCAGAGGCGGGGGGACAGGGGATAACTATGGCTACACCTTC. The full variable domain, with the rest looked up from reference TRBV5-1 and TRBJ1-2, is KAGVTQTPRYLIKTRGQQVTLSCSPISGHRSVSWYQQTPGQGLQFLFEYFSETQRNKGNFPGRFSGRQFSNSRSEMNVSTLELGDSALYLCASSRGGGTGDNYGYTFGSGTRLTVV.

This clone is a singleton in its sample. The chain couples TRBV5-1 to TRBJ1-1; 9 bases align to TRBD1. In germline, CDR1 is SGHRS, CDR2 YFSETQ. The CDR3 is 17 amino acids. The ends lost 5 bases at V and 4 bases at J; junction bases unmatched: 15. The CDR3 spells CASSRGTGIAAGTEAFF. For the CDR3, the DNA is TGCGCCAGCAGTCGCGGGACAGGGATTGCAGCGGGCACTGAAGCTTTCTTT.

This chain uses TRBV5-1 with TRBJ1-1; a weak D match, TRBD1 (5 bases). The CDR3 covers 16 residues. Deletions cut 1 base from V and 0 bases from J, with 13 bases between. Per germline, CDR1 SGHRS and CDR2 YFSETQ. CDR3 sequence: CASSLLGAGLNTEAFF. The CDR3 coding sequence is TGCGCCAGCAGCTTGTTAGGGGCCGGGTTGAACACTGAAGCTTTCTTT.

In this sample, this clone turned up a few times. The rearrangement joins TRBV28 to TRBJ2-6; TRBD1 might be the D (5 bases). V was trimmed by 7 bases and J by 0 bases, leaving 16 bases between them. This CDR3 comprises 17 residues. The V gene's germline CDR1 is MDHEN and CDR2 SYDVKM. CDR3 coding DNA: TGTGCCAGCAAATACCCAGACAGTTACTCTGGGGCCAACGTCCTGACTTTC. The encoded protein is CASKYPDSYSGANVLTF. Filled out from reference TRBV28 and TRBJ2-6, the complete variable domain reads DVKVTQSSRYLVKRTGEKVFLECVQDMDHENMFWYRQDPGLGLRLIYFSYDVKMKEKGDIPEGYSVSREKKERFSLILESASTNQTSMYLCASKYPDSYSGANVLTFGAGSRLTVL.

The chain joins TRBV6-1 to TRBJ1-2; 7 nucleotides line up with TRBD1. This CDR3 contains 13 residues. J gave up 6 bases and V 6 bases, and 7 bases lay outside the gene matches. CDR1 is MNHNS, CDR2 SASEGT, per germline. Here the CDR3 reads CASRPTGAHGYTF. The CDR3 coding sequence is TGTGCCAGCAGACCCACAGGGGCTCATGGCTACACCTTC.

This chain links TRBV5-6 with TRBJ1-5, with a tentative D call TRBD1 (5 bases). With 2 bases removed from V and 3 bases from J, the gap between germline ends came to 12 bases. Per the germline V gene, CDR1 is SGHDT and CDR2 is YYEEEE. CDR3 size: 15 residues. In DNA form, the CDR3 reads TGTGCCAGCAGCTTCGGGAGGGGCCCCAATCAGCCCCAGCATTTT. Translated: CASSFGRGPNQPQHF.